Detailed here is one T cell receptor beta chain. In this sample, this clonotype turned up many times. Its antigen remains undetermined. Base qualities are missing; no much larger clone stands one base away. The data were obtained in a study (dated by TCRdb to between 2014 and 2016). Regarding the study in general: The study set out to test whether tumor-infiltrating Tregs in breast cancer get recruited from blood Tregs or are instead converted in situ from other CD4+ T cell subsets.

Cells that were CD4+CD25+CD127-/low were the ones isolated as Tregs. Tregs, naive and memory CD4+ T cells from tumor, blood and ipsilateral draining lymph nodes of five breast cancer patients underwent full-length TCR alpha and beta sequencing. Tumor tissue and lymph nodes from ipsilateral axillary dissection were perfused with PBS, minced and digested with collagenase I and hyaluronidase. FACS confirmed that the sorted cell populations were more than 90% pure. Full-length TCR variable regions were amplified by 5' RACE PCR with constant-region reverse primers, and semi-nested PCR with Nested Universal Primer A was subsequently performed. The ReliaPrep RNA Cell Miniprep System was used to extract total RNA, which was then reverse transcribed into 5'RACE-ready cDNA with the SMARTer RACE 5'/3' Kit. Multiplex adaptors were used to barcode the full-length TCR alpha and beta libraries, which were then sequenced on an Illumina MiSeq. For the original study's pipeline: For each of nine subset-tissue groups, sequencing data from the five patients were combined, and the groups were compared by unsupervised clustering of TCR gene usage. Repertoire similarity was calculated with the Morisita-Horn index, weighting shared sequences by their contribution to each repertoire. TCRdb trimmed public reads at Q25 via fastp, called clones via MiXCR and kept in-frame beta chains. Rows matching on CDR3 protein sequence are summarized as one entry with the most common DNA and genes. Clone size and V and J calls follow TCRdb, not the original study. Within this sample are 55,000 or so distinct CDR3 sequences, with about 20% of them counted one time only. In total, the top ten clones hold around 3.2% of the sample.

What the authors observed across the whole study: The greatest overlap of tumor-infiltrating Treg TCR alpha and beta sequences was with tumor naive CD4+ T cells, followed next by blood naive CD4+ T cells. The validation in the larger cohort was limited to a single TCR beta V-J rearrangement instead of whole repertoires. The TCR gene usage of tumor memory CD4+ T cells clustered together with blood and lymph node memory CD4+ cells and with lymph node naive CD4+ cells.

The germline V gene supplies CDR1 SGHTA and CDR2 FQGNSA. Taken from cysteine to phenylalanine, the CDR3 has 16 residues. Only the CDR3 region is kept as DNA, spanning 48 bases read in frame from base 1. Between the V and J ends, shortened by 3 bases and 1 base respectively, the junction contains 15 bases. This receptor chain uses TRBV7-2 and TRBJ1-2, and TRBD1 may be the D gene, going by 6 matching bases. This sequence was found in a female donor with breast cancer. The sequencing input was tumor-infiltrating Tregs sorted from the breast tumor. At the DNA level, the sequence is TGTGCCAGCAGCTTGGGTGGACAGCAGAATAACTATGGCTACACCTTC. Its protein is CASSLGGQQNNYGYTF.